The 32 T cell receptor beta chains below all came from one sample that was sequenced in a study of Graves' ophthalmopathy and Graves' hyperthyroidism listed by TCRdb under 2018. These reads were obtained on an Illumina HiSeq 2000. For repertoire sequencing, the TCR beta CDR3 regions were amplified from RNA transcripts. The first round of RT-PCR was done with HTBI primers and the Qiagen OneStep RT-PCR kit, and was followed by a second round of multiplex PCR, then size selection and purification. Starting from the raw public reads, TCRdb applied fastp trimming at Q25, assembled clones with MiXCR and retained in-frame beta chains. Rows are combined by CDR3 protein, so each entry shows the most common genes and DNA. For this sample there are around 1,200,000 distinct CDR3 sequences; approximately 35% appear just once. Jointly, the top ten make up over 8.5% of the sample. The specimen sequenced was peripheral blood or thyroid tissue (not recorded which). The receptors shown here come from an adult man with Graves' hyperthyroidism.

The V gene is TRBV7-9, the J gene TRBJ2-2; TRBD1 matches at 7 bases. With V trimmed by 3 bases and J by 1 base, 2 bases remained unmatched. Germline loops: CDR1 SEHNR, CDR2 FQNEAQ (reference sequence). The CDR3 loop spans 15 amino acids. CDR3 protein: CASSFYRGNTGELFF. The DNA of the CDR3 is TGTGCCAGCAGCTTTTACAGGGGGAACACCGGGGAGCTGTTTTTT.

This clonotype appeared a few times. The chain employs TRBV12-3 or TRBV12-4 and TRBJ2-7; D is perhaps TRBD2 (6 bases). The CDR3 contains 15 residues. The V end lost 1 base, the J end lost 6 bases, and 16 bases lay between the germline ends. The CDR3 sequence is CASSLVRGTWSEQYF. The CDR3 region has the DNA TGTGCCAGCAGTTTAGTCCGGGGGACGTGGAGCGAGCAGTACTTC.

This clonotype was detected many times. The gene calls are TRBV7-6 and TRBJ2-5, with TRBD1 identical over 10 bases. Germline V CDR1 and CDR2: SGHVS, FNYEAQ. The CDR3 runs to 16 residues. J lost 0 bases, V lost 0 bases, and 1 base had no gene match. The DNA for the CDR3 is TGTGCCAGCAGCTTAGCGGGGACAGGGGACCAAGAGACCCAGTACTTC. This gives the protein CASSLAGTGDQETQYF.

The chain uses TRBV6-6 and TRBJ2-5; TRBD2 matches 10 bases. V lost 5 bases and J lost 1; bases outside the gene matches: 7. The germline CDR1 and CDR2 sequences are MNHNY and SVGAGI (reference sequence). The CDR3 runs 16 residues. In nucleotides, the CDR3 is TGTGCCAGCAGTGCATCTAGCGGGGGCCTCCAAGAGACCCAGTACTTC. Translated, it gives CASSASSGGLQETQYF.

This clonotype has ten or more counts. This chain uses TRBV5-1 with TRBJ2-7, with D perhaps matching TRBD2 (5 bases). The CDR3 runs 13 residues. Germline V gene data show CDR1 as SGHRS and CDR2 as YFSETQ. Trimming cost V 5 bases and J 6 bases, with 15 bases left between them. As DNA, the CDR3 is TGCGCCAGCAGAAAAGCGGACCACTTCGAGCAGTACTTC. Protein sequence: CASRKADHFEQYF.

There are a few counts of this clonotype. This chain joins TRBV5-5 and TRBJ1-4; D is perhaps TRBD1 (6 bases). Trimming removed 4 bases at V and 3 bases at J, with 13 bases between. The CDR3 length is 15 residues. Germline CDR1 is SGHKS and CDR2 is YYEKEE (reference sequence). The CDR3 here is CASSVYREANEKLFF. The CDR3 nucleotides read TGTGCCAGCAGCGTTTACAGGGAGGCTAATGAAAAACTGTTTTTT.

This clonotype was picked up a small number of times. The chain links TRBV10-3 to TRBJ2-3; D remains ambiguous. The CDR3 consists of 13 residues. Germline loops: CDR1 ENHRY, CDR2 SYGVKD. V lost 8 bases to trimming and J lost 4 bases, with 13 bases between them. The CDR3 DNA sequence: TGTGCCATCCAGGCGAAATTCGCAGATACGCAGTATTTT. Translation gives CAIQAKFADTQYF.

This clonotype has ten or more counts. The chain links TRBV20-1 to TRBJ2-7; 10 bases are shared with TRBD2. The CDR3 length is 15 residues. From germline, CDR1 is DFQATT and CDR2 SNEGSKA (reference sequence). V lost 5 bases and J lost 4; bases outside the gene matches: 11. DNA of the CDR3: TGCAGTGCTCCCCCCAGCGGGAGGGCCGGGTACGAGCAGTACTTC. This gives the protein CSAPPSGRAGYEQYF.

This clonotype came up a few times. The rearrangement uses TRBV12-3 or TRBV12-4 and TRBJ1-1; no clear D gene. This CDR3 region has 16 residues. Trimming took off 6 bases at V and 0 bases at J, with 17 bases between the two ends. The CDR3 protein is CASRPATLAVNTEAFF. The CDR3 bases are TGTGCCAGCAGACCGGCGACACTTGCAGTGAACACTGAAGCTTTCTTT.

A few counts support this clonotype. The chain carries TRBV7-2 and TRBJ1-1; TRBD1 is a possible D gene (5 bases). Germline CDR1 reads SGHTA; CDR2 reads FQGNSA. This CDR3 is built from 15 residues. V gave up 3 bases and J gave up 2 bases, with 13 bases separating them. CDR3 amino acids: CASSFQGIVNTEAFF. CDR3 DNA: TGTGCCAGCAGCTTCCAGGGCATCGTTAACACTGAAGCTTTCTTT.

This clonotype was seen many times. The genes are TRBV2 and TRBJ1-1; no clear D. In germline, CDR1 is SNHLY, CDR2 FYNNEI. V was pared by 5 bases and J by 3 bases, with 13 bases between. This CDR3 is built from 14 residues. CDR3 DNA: TGTGCCAGCAGTCGCCTTATGACCGACACTGAAGCTTTCTTT. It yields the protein CASSRLMTDTEAFF.

CDR3 sequence reads: CASSTARLAGDEQYF. The CDR3 DNA reads as TGCGCCAGCAGCACGGCAAGGCTAGCGGGAGACGAGCAGTACTTC. This chain connects TRBV5-1 to TRBJ2-7, with 10 bases matching TRBD2. Losses at the gene ends were 4 bases for V and 5 bases for J; bases not matched to a gene: 9. The length of the CDR3 is 15 residues. Germline-derived CDR1 and CDR2 are SGHRS and YFSETQ.

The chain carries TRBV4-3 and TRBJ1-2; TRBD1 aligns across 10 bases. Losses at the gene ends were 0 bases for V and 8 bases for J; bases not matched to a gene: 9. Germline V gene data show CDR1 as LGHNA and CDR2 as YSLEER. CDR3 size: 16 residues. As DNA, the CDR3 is TGCGCCAGCAGCCAAGATATAGGACAGGGGGGTGTGGGCTACACCTTC. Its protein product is CASSQDIGQGGVGYTF.

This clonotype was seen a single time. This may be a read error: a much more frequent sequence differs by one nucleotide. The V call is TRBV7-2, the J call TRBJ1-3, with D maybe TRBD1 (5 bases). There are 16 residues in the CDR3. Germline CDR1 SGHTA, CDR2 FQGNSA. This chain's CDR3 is CASSKGPKTPGNTTYF. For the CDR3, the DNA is TGTGCCAGCAGCAAGGGACCGAAAACCCCCGGAAACACCACATATTTT.

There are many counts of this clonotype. The CDR3 DNA follows: TGTGCCAGCAGCAGGGACAGGGGCGCAGAGACCCAGTACTTC. This encodes CASSRDRGAETQYF. V usage is TRBV5-4 and J usage is TRBJ2-5; TRBD1 matches 10 bases. This CDR3 is built from 14 residues. The V and J ends lost 4 bases and 4 bases, in that order; junction bases with no gene match: 4. Germline CDR1 and CDR2: SGHNT and YYREEE (reference sequence).

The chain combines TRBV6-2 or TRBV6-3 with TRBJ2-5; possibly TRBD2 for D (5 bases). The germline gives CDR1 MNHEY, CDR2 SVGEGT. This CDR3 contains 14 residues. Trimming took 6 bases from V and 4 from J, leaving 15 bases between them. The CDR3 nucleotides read TGTGCCAGCAGGGACTGGGTAAATGGAGAGACCCAGTACTTC. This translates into CASRDWVNGETQYF.

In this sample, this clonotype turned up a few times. The CDR3 here is CASSQAWVLNTEAFF. DNA for the CDR3: TGTGCCAGCAGCCAAGCCTGGGTCCTGAACACTGAAGCTTTCTTT. The rearrangement links TRBV11-2 to TRBJ1-1, with no clear D. The germline V gene has CDR1 SGHAT and CDR2 FQNNGV. The CDR3 runs to 15 residues. Trimming stripped 5 bases from V and 0 bases from J, with 13 bases between.

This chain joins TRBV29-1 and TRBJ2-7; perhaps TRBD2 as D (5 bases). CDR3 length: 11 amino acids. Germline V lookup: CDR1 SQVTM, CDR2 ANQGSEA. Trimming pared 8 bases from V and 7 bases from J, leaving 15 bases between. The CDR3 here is CSQSQWEEQYF. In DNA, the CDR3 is TGCAGCCAATCACAGTGGGAGGAGCAGTACTTC.

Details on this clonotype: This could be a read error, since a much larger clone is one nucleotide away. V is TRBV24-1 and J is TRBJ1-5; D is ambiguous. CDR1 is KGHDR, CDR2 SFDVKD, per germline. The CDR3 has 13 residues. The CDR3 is CATGDFSSQPQHF. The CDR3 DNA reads TGTGCCACCGGTGATTTTTCTTCACAGCCCCAGCATTTT.

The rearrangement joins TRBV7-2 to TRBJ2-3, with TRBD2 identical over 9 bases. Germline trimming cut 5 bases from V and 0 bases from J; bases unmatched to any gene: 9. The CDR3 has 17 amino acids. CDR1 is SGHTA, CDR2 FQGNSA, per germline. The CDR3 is CASSRPRLAGSTDTQYF. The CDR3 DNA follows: TGTGCCAGCAGCCGGCCCCGGCTAGCGGGAAGCACAGATACGCAGTATTTT.

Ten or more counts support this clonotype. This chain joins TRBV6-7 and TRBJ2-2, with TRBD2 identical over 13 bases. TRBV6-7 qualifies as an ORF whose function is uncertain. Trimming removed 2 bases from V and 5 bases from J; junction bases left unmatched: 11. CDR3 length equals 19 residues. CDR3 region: CASSYPRTSGSEETGELFF. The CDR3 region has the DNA TGTGCCAGCAGTTACCCAAGGACTAGCGGGAGTGAGGAGACCGGGGAGCTGTTTTTT.

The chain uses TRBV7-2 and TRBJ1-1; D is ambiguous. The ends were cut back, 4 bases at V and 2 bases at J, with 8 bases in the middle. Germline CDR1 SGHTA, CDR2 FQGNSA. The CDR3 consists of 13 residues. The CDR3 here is CASSYDYNTEAFF. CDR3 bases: TGTGCCAGCAGCTACGACTACAACACTGAAGCTTTCTTT. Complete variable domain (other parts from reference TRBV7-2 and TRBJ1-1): GAGVSQSPSNKVTEKGKDVELRCDPISGHTALYWYRQSLGQGLEFLIYFQGNSAPDKSGLPSDRFSAERTGGSVSTLTIQRTQQEDSAVYLCASSYDYNTEAFFGQGTRLTVV.

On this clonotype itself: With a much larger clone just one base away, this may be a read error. CDR3 sequence (DNA): TGTGCCGGCAGTTCTTCCAACGTGGACGAGCAGTACTTC. This codes for CAGSSSNVDEQYF. V gene TRBV12-3 or TRBV12-4 combines with J gene TRBJ2-7; D remains ambiguous. CDR3 length: 13 amino acids.

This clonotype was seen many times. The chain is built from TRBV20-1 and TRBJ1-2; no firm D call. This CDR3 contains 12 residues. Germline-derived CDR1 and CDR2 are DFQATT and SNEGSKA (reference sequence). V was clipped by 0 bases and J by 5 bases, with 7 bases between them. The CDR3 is CSARDRVYGYTF. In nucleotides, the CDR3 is TGCAGTGCTAGAGACCGAGTATATGGCTACACCTTC.

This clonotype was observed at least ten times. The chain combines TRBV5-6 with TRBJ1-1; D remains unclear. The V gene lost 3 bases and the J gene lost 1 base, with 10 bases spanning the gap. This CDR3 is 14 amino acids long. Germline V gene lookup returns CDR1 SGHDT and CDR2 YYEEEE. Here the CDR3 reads CASSSLGRNTEAFF. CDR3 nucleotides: TGTGCCAGCAGCTCTCTCGGGCGGAACACTGAAGCTTTCTTT.

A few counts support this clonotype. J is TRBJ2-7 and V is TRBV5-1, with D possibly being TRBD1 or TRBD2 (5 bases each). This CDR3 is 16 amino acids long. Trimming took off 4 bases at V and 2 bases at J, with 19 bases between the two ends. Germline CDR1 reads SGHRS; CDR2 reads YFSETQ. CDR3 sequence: CASSPGNGAAAYEQYF. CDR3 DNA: TGCGCCAGCAGCCCGGGGAATGGGGCAGCCGCCTACGAGCAGTACTTC.

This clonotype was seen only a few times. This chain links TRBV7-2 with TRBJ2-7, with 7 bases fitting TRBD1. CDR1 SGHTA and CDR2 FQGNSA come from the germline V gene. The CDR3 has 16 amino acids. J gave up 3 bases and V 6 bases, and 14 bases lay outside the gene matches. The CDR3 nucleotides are TGTGCCAGCAGTGAAGCCCGGTCAGGGGGAAGCTACGAGCAGTACTTC. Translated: CASSEARSGGSYEQYF.

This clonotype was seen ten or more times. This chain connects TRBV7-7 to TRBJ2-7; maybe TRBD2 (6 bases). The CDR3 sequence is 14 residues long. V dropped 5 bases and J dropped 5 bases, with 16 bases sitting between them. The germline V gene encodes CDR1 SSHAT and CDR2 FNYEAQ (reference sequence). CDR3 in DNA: TGTGCCAGCAGCGAGGGTCCGGGAGTCCACGAGCAGTACTTC. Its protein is CASSEGPGVHEQYF.

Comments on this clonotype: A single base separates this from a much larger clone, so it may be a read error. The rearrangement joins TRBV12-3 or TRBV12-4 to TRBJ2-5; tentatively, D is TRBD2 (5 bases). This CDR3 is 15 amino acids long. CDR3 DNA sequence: TGTGCCTGCAGGCCCATGAATCCCGGGGTCCAGGCCCAGTACTTC. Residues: CACRPMNPGVQAQYF.

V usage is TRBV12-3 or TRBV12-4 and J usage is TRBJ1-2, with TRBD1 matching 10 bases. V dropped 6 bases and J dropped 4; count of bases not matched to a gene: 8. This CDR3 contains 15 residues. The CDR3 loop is CASSHRDRGPYGYTF. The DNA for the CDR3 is TGTGCCAGCAGCCACCGGGACAGGGGTCCCTATGGCTACACCTTC.

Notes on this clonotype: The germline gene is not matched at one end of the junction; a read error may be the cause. CDR3 sequence (DNA): TGTGCGAGCAGGGTGGGGGAGACCTACGAGCAGTACTTC. Amino acids: CASRVGETYEQYF. The V gene is TRBV2, the J gene TRBJ2-7; D is possibly TRBD1 or TRBD2 (5 bases each). CDR3 length equals 13 residues. The germline V gene has CDR1 SNHLY and CDR2 FYNNEI.

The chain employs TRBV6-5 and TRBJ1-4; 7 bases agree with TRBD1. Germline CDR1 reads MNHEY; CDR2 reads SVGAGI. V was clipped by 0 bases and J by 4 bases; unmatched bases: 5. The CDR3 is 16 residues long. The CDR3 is CASSYSRQGVNEKLFF. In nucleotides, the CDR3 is TGTGCCAGCAGTTACTCCCGACAGGGCGTTAATGAAAAACTGTTTTTT.